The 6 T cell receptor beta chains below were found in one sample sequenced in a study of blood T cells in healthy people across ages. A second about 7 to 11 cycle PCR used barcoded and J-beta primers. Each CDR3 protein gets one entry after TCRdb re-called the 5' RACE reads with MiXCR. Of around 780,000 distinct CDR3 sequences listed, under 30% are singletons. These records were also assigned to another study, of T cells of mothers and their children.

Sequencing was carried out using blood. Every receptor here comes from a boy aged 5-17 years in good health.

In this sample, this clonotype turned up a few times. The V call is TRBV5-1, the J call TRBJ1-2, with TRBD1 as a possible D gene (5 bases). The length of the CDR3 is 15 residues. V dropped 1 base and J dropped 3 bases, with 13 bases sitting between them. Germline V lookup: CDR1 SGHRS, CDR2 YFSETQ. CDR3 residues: CASSLQGRVDYGYTF. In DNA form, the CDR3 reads TGCGCCAGCAGCTTGCAGGGCCGAGTCGACTATGGCTACACCTTC.

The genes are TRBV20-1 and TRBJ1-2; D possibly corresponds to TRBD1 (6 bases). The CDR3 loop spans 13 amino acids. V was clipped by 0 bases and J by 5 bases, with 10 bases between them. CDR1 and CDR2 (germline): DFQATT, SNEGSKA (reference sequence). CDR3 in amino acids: CSARDGRGYGYTF. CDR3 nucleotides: TGCAGTGCTAGAGATGGCAGGGGATATGGCTACACCTTC.

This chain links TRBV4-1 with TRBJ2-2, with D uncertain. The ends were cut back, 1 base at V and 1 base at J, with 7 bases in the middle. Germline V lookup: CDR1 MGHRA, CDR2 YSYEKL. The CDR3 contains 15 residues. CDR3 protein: CASSQGGWNTGELFF. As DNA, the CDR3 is TGCGCCAGCAGCCAAGGAGGTTGGAACACCGGGGAGCTGTTTTTT.

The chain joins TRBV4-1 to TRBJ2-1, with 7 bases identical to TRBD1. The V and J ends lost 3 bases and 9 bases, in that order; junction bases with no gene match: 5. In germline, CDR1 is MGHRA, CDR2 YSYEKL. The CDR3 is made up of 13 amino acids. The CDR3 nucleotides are TGCGCCAGCAGCCATCCACAGGGGCTTGAGCAGTTCTTC. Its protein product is CASSHPQGLEQFF.

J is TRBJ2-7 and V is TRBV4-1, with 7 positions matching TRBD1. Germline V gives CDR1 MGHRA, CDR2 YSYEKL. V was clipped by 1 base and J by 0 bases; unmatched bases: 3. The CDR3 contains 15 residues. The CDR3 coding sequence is TGCGCCAGCAGCCAAGTTCAGGGGGACTCCTACGAGCAGTACTTC. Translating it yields CASSQVQGDSYEQYF.

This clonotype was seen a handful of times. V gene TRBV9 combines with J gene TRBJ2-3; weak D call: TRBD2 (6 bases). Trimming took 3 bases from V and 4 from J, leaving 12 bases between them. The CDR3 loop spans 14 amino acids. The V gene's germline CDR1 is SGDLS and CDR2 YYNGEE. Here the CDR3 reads CASSDGTAPDTQYF. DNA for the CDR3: TGTGCCAGCAGCGATGGGACTGCCCCAGATACGCAGTATTTT.